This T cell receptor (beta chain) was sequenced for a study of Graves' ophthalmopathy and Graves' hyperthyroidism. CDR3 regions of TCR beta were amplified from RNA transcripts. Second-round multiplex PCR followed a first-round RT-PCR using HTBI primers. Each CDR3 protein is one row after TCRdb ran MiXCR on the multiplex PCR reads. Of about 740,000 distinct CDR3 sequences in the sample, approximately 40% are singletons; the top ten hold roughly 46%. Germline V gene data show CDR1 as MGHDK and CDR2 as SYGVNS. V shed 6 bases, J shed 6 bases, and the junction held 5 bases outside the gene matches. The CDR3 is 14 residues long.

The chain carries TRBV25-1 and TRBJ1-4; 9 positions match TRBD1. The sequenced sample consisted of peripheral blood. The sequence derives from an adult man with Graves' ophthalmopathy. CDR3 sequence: CASSQRQGDEKLFF. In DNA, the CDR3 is TGTGCCAGCAGCCAAAGACAGGGGGATGAAAAACTGTTTTTT.